One sample yielded the 16 T cell receptor beta chains listed below, sequenced in a study of PD-1 blockade in mismatch repair-deficient tumors (dated by TCRdb to the late 2010s). Receptor amplification or capture employed the immunoSEQ multiplex PCR assay. Not all clones reach the TCRdb copy of this immuneACCESS table, which keeps in-frame sequences only. Checked studies attribute under half of the gap to unresolved V genes and leave the rest unexplained. Present in this sample are around 40,000 clones, around 84% of which were seen just once. The ten largest clonotypes hold under 5% of the sample. The starting material was peripheral blood, obtained 76 weeks after starting pembrolizumab. These receptor sequences come from an adult with mismatch repair-deficient cancer.

This chain links TRBV7-9 with TRBJ1-4, with 10 nucleotides matching TRBD1. The CDR3 length is 15 residues. Germline V CDR1 and CDR2: SEHNR, FQNEAQ (reference sequence). The trim removed 4 bases at V and 3 bases at J, leaving 2 bases unmatched. The CDR3 DNA is TGTGCCAGCAGCTGGGGACAGGGGTCTAATGAAAAACTGTTTTTT. Translated, it gives CASSWGQGSNEKLFF.

The chain couples TRBV9 to TRBJ1-5; 10 bases agree with TRBD1. The CDR3 spans 15 residues. CDR1 and CDR2 from the germline V gene are SGDLS and YYNGEE. The V segment lost 3 bases and the J segment 8 bases; nucleotides outside the gene matches: 8. CDR3 bases: TGTGCCAGCAGCGAAATGGGGACAGGGGAAGAGCCCCAGCATTTT. Amino acid sequence: CASSEMGTGEEPQHF.

The chain links TRBV27 to TRBJ2-1, with 7 positions matching TRBD1. V dropped 5 bases and J dropped 8; count of bases not matched to a gene: 6. This CDR3 is 13 amino acids long. CDR1 is MNHEY and CDR2 is SMNVEV in the germline V gene (reference sequence). The CDR3 bases are TGTGCCAGCAGTCCCAACAGGGGCGATGAGCAGTTCTTC. It specifies CASSPNRGDEQFF.

The chain recombines TRBV5-1 with TRBJ2-1, with D possibly matching TRBD2 (6 bases). The CDR3 runs 14 residues. Germline lookup yields CDR1 SGHRS and CDR2 YFSETQ. Trimming removed 4 bases from V and 10 bases from J, with 18 bases in between. As DNA, the CDR3 is TGCGCCAGCAGCGGTGACCCCGGGAGCCGAGAGCAGTTCTTC. Translation: CASSGDPGSREQFF.

The chain is built from TRBV11-3 and TRBJ2-5; D ambiguous. V shed 3 bases and J shed 0 bases, with 8 bases lying between them. The germline CDR1 and CDR2 sequences are SGHNT and YENEEA. The CDR3 is made up of 14 amino acids. CDR3 nucleotides: TGTGCCAGCAGCTTTGGAGCTGACCAAGAGACCCAGTACTTC. Amino acid sequence: CASSFGADQETQYF.

The genes are TRBV18 and TRBJ1-1; D possibly corresponds to TRBD1 (6 bases). Germline loops: CDR1 KGHSH, CDR2 LQKENI. This CDR3 region has 17 residues. The germline V and J ends were trimmed by 6 bases and 0 bases, with 20 bases remaining between them. CDR3 protein: CASSQGQRRVMNTEAFF. The CDR3, as DNA: TGTGCCAGCTCGCAAGGACAGAGAAGGGTCATGAACACTGAAGCTTTCTTT. The complete variable domain, with remaining parts taken from reference TRBV18 and TRBJ1-1, reads NAGVMQNPRHLVRRRGQEARLRCSPMKGHSHVYWYRQLPEEGLKFMVYLQKENIIDESGMPKERFSAEFPKEGPSILRIQQVVRGDSAAYFCASSQGQRRVMNTEAFFGQGTRLTVV.

The genes are TRBV5-1 and TRBJ1-1; a possible D gene is TRBD1 (5 bases). CDR3 length: 13 residues. Germline CDR1 and CDR2: SGHRS and YFSETQ. Trimming left V 2 bases short and J 1 base short, with 6 bases between. The CDR3 nucleotides are TGCGCCAGCAGCTTACAGGAGAACACTGAAGCTTTCTTT. Its translation is CASSLQENTEAFF.

CDR3 sequence: CASSDSGGRFFWYEQFF. The DNA for the CDR3 is TGTGCCAGCAGTGACTCCGGGGGTCGTTTTTTTTGGTATGAGCAGTTCTTC. V and J are TRBV6-4 and TRBJ2-1; D might be TRBD2 (6 bases). V lost 0 bases and J 8 bases, leaving 20 bases between the germline ends. This CDR3 has 17 amino acids. Germline-derived CDR1 and CDR2 are MRHNA and SNTAGT.

This clone turned up a few times. The J gene is TRBJ2-7, the V gene TRBV12-1. TRBV12-1 corresponds to a pseudogene. The CDR3 spans 16 residues. In DNA form, the CDR3 reads TGTGCCAGCAGCTTTTGGGTCACTGGACCTTACTACGAGCAGTACTTC. This encodes CASSFWVTGPYYEQYF.

This clone was counted once. V gene TRBV5-6 combines with J gene TRBJ1-1; a possible D gene is TRBD1 (5 bases). The CDR3 totals 14 residues. V was pared by 4 bases and J by 6 bases, with 16 bases between. CDR1 SGHDT and CDR2 YYEEEE come from the germline V gene. The CDR3 nucleotides read TGTGCCAGCAGCCCCCTCGGGGGAAGGGCTGAAGCTTTCTTT. This translates into CASSPLGGRAEAFF.

The chain is built from TRBV6-5 and TRBJ1-2; D uncertain. CDR1 MNHEY and CDR2 SVGAGI come from the germline V gene. The CDR3 extends over 14 amino acids. Trimming left V 2 bases short and J 7 bases short, with 14 bases between. In DNA, the CDR3 is TGTGCCAGCAGTTACAGGGATGGAGCCGGTGGCTACACCTTC. This sequence encodes CASSYRDGAGGYTF.

This clone was recorded a few times. This rearrangement joins TRBV19 to TRBJ1-1; possibly TRBD1 for D (5 bases). V lost 3 bases to trimming and J lost 7 bases, with 12 bases between them. The length of the CDR3 is 13 residues. In germline, CDR1 is LNHDA, CDR2 SQIVND (reference sequence). This CDR3 is CASSIRGVDEAFF. The DNA of the CDR3 is TGTGCCAGTAGTATCCGAGGGGTGGATGAAGCTTTCTTT. The entire variable domain, with the rest obtained from reference TRBV19 and TRBJ1-1, is as follows: DGGITQSPKYLFRKEGQNVTLSCEQNLNHDAMYWYRQDPGQGLRLIYYSQIVNDFQKGDIAEGYSVSREKKESFPLTVTSAQKNPTAFYLCASSIRGVDEAFFGQGTRLTVV.

The genes are TRBV29-1 and TRBJ2-1; D might be TRBD1 (6 bases). Trimming left V 8 bases short and J 5 bases short, with 10 bases between. The CDR3 is made up of 11 amino acids. The germline V gene has CDR1 SQVTM and CDR2 ANQGSEA. The CDR3 sequence is CSQDRDNEQFF. The CDR3 bases are TGCAGCCAGGACAGAGACAATGAGCAGTTCTTC.

The chain joins TRBV9 to TRBJ2-1, with D tentatively TRBD1 or TRBD2 (5 bases each). Trimming took 0 bases from V and 2 from J, leaving 9 bases between them. This CDR3 spans 15 amino acids. CDR1 and CDR2 (germline): SGDLS, YYNGEE. DNA of the CDR3: TGTGCCAGCAGCGTAGTGGGGGACGCCTACAATGAGCAGTTCTTC. Translated, it gives CASSVVGDAYNEQFF.

As for this clone: The same CDR3 can be traced to other DNA sequences in this sample. The V gene is TRBV2, the J gene TRBJ1-5; weak D call: TRBD1 (6 bases). V lost 2 bases and J 9 bases, leaving 17 bases between the germline ends. Germline-derived CDR1 and CDR2 are SNHLY and FYNNEI. CDR3 length equals 15 residues. The CDR3 DNA follows: TGTGCCAGCAGTGAAAATCGGGGGGTAGGGGGGCCCCAGCATTTT. Protein sequence: CASSENRGVGGPQHF.

This clone has just one count. The gene calls are TRBV4-3 and TRBJ2-2, with D perhaps matching TRBD1 (6 bases). The germline CDR1 and CDR2 sequences are LGHNA and YSLEER. Trimming took 4 bases from V and 5 from J, leaving 14 bases between them. The CDR3 has 15 amino acids. For the CDR3, the DNA is TGCGCCAGCAGCCCGGGCACAGGGTTTACCGGGGAGCTGTTTTTT. This translates into CASSPGTGFTGELFF.